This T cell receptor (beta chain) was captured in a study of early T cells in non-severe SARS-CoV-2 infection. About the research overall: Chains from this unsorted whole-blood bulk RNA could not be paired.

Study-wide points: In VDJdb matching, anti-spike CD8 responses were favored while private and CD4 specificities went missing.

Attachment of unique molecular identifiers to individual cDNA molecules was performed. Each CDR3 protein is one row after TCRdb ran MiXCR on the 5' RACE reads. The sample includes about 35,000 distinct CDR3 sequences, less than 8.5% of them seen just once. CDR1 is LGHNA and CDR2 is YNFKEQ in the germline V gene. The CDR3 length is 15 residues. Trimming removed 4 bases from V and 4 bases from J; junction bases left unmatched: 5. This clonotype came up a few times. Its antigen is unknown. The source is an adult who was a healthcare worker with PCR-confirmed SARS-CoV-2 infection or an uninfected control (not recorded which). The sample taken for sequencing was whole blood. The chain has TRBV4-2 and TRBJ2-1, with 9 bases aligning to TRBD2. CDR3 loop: CASSPRAGGYNEQFF. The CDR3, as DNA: TGTGCCAGCAGCCCACGGGCGGGAGGGTACAATGAGCAGTTCTTC.